This T cell receptor (beta chain) was profiled in a study of identical twins. This clonotype was observed a few times. The antigen is undetermined. Template switching supplied a universal primer site; unique molecular identifiers were carried on the cDNA. From the 5' RACE reads, TCRdb called clonotypes with MiXCR, one entry per CDR3 protein. The sample lists roughly 280,000 distinct CDR3 sequences; roughly 8.6% were seen once. All donors were healthy Caucasians. CDR1 SGHDT and CDR2 YYEEEE come from the germline V gene. V gave up 4 bases and J gave up 1 base, with 18 bases separating them. The CDR3 extends over 16 amino acids. Whole-study results and caveats: Low generation-probability sequences were in excess among twin-shared out-of-frame alpha sequences. The presence of invariant MAIT and iNKT cells could partly confound analyses of zero-insertion sequences.

These sequences were also reported in another study, on yellow fever vaccine responses in identical twins.

This chain links TRBV5-6 with TRBJ2-7; D gene ambiguous. The sample was CD8+ T cells sorted from blood. This sequence originates from a woman between 18 and 30 years old in good health. The CDR3 sequence is CASSPERGVESYEQYF. The CDR3 region has the DNA TGTGCCAGCAGCCCCGAGCGTGGCGTCGAGTCCTACGAGCAGTACTTC.